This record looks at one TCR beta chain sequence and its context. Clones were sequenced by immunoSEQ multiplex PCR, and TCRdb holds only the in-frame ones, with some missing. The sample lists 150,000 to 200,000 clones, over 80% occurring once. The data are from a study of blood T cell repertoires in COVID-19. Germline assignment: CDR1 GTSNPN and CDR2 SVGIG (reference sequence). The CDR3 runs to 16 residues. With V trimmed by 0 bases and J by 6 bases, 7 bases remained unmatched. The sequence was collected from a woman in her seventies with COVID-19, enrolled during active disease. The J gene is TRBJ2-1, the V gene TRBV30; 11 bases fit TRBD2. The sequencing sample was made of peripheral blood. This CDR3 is CAWSVRGSGRANEQFF. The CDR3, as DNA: TGTGCCTGGAGTGTACGAGGTAGCGGGAGGGCCAATGAGCAGTTCTTC. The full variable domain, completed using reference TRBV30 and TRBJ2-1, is SQTIHQWPATLVQPVGSPLSLECTVEGTSNPNLYWYRQAAGRGLQLLFYSVGIGQISSEVPQNLSASRPQDRQFILSSKKLLLSDSGFYLCAWSVRGSGRANEQFFGPGTRLTVL.